This T cell receptor (beta chain) was sequenced in a study of blood T cell repertoires in COVID-19. Unmatched junction bases numbered 4, after V lost 2 bases and J lost 9 bases. Germline V gene lookup returns CDR1 MNHNY and CDR2 SVGAGI (reference sequence). The CDR3 covers 13 residues. Assay: immunoSEQ multiplex PCR; the TCRdb copy retains only in-frame clones and omits some. The profile shows about 68,000 clones, 90% of them singletons. The clonotype originates from a human donor in a cohort sampled during active COVID-19. Source material: peripheral blood. This rearrangement joins TRBV6-6 to TRBJ2-1; 7 bases line up with TRBD1. The DNA for the CDR3 is TGTGCCAGCAGTTACGGGGCAGGGGGTGAGCAGTTCTTC. Protein sequence: CASSYGAGGEQFF.